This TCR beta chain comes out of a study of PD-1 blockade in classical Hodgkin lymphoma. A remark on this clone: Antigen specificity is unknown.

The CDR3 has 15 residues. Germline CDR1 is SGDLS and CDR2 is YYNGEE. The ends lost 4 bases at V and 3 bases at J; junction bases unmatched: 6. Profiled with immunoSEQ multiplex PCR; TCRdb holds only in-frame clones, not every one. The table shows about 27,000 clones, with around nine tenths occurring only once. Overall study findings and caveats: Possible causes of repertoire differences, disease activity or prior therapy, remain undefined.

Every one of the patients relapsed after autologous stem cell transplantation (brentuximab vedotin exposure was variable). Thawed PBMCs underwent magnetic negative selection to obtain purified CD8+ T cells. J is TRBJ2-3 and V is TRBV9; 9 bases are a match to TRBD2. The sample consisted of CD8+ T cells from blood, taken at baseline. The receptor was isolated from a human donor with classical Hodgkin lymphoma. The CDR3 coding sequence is TGTGCCAGCAGCCGGGCGGGAGGGGGAACAGATACGCAGTATTTT. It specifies CASSRAGGGTDTQYF.